The 32 T cell receptor beta chains below all came from one sample that was sequenced in a study of blood T cell repertoires in COVID-19. Only in-frame clones appear in the TCRdb table, and some are missing; sequencing was by immunoSEQ multiplex PCR. The sample has around 25,000 clones; 88% are singletons. The sample taken for sequencing was peripheral blood. All receptors come from a man in his 70s in a cohort sampled during active COVID-19.

The V and J genes are TRBV20-1 and TRBJ2-1; a weak D match, TRBD2 (6 bases). The germline gives CDR1 DFQATT, CDR2 SNEGSKA (reference sequence). V was clipped by 2 bases and J by 10 bases, with 9 bases between them. This CDR3 has 11 amino acids. In DNA, the CDR3 is TGCAGTGCTAGACTTGGGGGGGAGCAGTTCTTC. Encoded protein: CSARLGGEQFF.

The chain couples TRBV19 to TRBJ1-6; maybe TRBD1 (5 bases). V lost 8 bases, J lost 7 bases, and 21 bases lay in between. The CDR3 runs to 16 residues. Germline V gene data show CDR1 as LNHDA and CDR2 as SQIVND (reference sequence). CDR3 nucleotides: TGTGCCAGTGCGATGGGGGGAGGGCCTGGAAATTCACCCCTCCACTTT. Amino acid sequence: CASAMGGGPGNSPLHF.

The chain combines TRBV18 with TRBJ2-7; 11 positions match TRBD2. J was trimmed by 0 bases and V by 6 bases; bases with no gene match: 7. There are 16 residues in the CDR3. Germline V CDR1 and CDR2: KGHSH, LQKENI. Written as DNA, the CDR3 is TGTGCCAGCTCCCGTATAGCGGGAGGGCGCTCCTACGAGCAGTACTTC. It encodes CASSRIAGGRSYEQYF.

The rearrangement uses TRBV30 and TRBJ2-1; D remains unclear. CDR1 GTSNPN and CDR2 SVGIG come from the germline V gene (reference sequence). V was trimmed by 2 bases and J by 7 bases, leaving 6 bases between them. The CDR3 has 11 residues. CDR3 in amino acids: CAWSTRNEQFF. The CDR3 bases are TGTGCCTGGAGTACGCGGAATGAGCAGTTCTTC. Supplemented by reference TRBV30 and TRBJ2-1, the full variable domain reads SQTIHQWPATLVQPVGSPLSLECTVEGTSNPNLYWYRQAAGRGLQLLFYSVGIGQISSEVPQNLSASRPQDRQFILSSKKLLLSDSGFYLCAWSTRNEQFFGPGTRLTVL.

This rearrangement joins TRBV7-2 to TRBJ2-1; D might be TRBD2 (6 bases). This CDR3 region has 17 residues. Germline CDR1 and CDR2: SGHTA and FQGNSA. Trimming pared 5 bases from V and 1 base from J, leaving 18 bases between. CDR3 loop: CASSLIFAGTSYNEQFF. CDR3 DNA sequence: TGTGCCAGCAGCCTTATTTTTGCGGGGACGTCCTACAATGAGCAGTTCTTC.

V gene TRBV4-2 combines with J gene TRBJ2-2; TRBD2 agrees at 9 bases. This CDR3 has 16 amino acids. Germline trimming cut 0 bases from V and 6 bases from J; bases unmatched to any gene: 5. Looked up from germline, CDR1 is LGHNA and CDR2 is YNFKEQ. CDR3 region: CASSQDTAGGAGELFF. CDR3 sequence (DNA): TGTGCCAGCAGCCAAGATACAGCGGGAGGCGCCGGGGAGCTGTTTTTT.

The V and J genes are TRBV18 and TRBJ2-1; 11 bases fit TRBD2. V lost 3 bases, J lost 12 bases, and 13 bases stayed unmatched. This CDR3 comprises 16 residues. The germline CDR1 and CDR2 sequences are KGHSH and LQKENI. The CDR3 here is CASSPQLLAGDFRQFF. CDR3 nucleotide sequence: TGTGCCAGCTCACCCCAACTACTAGCGGGAGATTTTAGGCAGTTCTTC.

CDR3 residues: CASSLVQGTHEQYF. As DNA, the CDR3 is TGTGCCAGCAGCTTAGTACAGGGAACCCACGAGCAGTACTTC. The J gene is TRBJ2-7, the V gene TRBV11-2; possible D gene TRBD1, 6 bases. Trimming took 1 base from V and 5 from J, leaving 12 bases between them. The CDR3 consists of 14 residues. Germline-derived CDR1 and CDR2 are SGHAT and FQNNGV.

The chain is built from TRBV19 and TRBJ2-1; possibly TRBD2 for D (6 bases). The V and J ends lost 2 bases and 8 bases respectively, with 25 bases between them. Germline V gene lookup returns CDR1 LNHDA and CDR2 SQIVND (reference sequence). The CDR3 contains 18 residues. CDR3 loop: CASSIKSPGRRAYYEQFF. In nucleotides, the CDR3 is TGTGCCAGTAGTATAAAATCCCCTGGCCGGAGGGCCTATTATGAGCAGTTCTTC.

The V and J genes are TRBV6-5 and TRBJ1-1, with 8 positions matching TRBD1. CDR3 size: 15 residues. V dropped 2 bases and J dropped 5; count of bases not matched to a gene: 7. Per the germline V gene, CDR1 is MNHEY and CDR2 is SVGAGI. CDR3 sequence: CASSYGQGATTEAFF. The CDR3 coding sequence is TGTGCCAGCAGTTACGGGCAGGGGGCGACGACTGAAGCTTTCTTT.

The table lists this clone with a few counts. The chain couples TRBV7-9 to TRBJ2-7; 7 bases fit TRBD1. Germline V gene data show CDR1 as SEHNR and CDR2 as FQNEAQ (reference sequence). This CDR3 has 16 residues. The junction had 14 bases not matched to a gene; V was cut back by 5 bases and J by 4 bases. CDR3 sequence (DNA): TGTGCCAGCAGCCCCCCCCACCGACAGGGAATGTACGAGCAGTACTTC. Translated, it gives CASSPPHRQGMYEQYF.

The rearrangement joins TRBV4-2 to TRBJ2-2; D remains unclear. V gave up 1 base and J gave up 7 bases, with 4 bases separating them. The CDR3 runs 12 residues. Germline values: CDR1 LGHNA, CDR2 YNFKEQ. This chain's CDR3 is CASSQGSGELFF. For the CDR3, the DNA is TGTGCCAGCAGCCAAGGGAGCGGGGAGCTGTTTTTT.

In regard to this clone: At one end, the junction sequence differs from germline, possibly due to a read error. Other DNA sequences in the same sample also yield this CDR3. The CDR3 nucleotides are TGTGCCAGCAGTTACCCGACAGGGAAATATCAAAGGAACACTGAGGCTTTCTTT. Translating gives CASSYPTGKYQRNTEAFF. The chain joins TRBV6-2 or TRBV6-3 to TRBJ1-1; 7 bases are a match to TRBD1. Germline V gene sequence: CDR1 MNHEY, CDR2 SVGEGT. CDR3 length: 18 residues.

This chain links TRBV10-2 with TRBJ1-4; D is perhaps TRBD1 (5 bases). CDR3 size: 14 residues. Germline V gene data show CDR1 as WSHSY and CDR2 as SAAADI. Trimming left V 6 bases short and J 7 bases short, with 15 bases between. CDR3 sequence: CASRDTGGTEKLFF. In DNA form, the CDR3 reads TGCGCCAGCAGGGACACCGGTGGAACTGAAAAACTGTTTTTT.

Here the CDR3 reads CASSQRRQLSYEQYF. DNA of the CDR3: TGTGCCAGCAGCCAGCGGAGGCAACTCTCCTACGAGCAGTACTTC. The V gene is TRBV5-5, the J gene TRBJ2-7, with a possible D match to TRBD2 (5 bases). The germline V gene has CDR1 SGHKS and CDR2 YYEKEE (reference sequence). Trimming took 4 bases from V and 0 from J, leaving 14 bases between them. The CDR3 totals 15 residues.

The chain combines TRBV19 with TRBJ1-1, with 9 nucleotides matching TRBD1. CDR3 length equals 13 residues. CDR1 is LNHDA and CDR2 is SQIVND in the germline V gene (reference sequence). V lost 4 bases to trimming and J lost 11 bases; unmatched junction nucleotides: 8. The CDR3 spells CASSRDRAPLAFF. As DNA, the CDR3 is TGTGCCAGTAGTAGGGACAGGGCCCCGTTGGCTTTCTTT.

V usage is TRBV5-1 and J usage is TRBJ2-1, with D tentatively TRBD2 (5 bases). The CDR3 extends over 14 amino acids. Germline V CDR1 and CDR2: SGHRS, YFSETQ. V lost 3 bases to trimming and J lost 6 bases, with 13 bases between them. The CDR3 is CASSSGSPLNEQFF. The DNA of the CDR3 is TGCGCCAGCAGCTCGGGGTCTCCCCTCAATGAGCAGTTCTTC.

The CDR3 spells CAIRDRGRNTEAFF. CDR3 DNA sequence: TGTGCCATCAGGGACAGGGGGCGGAACACTGAAGCTTTCTTT. The rearrangement joins TRBV10-3 to TRBJ1-1; 11 bases are a match to TRBD1. Germline trimming cut 6 bases from V and 1 base from J; bases unmatched to any gene: 1. CDR1 ENHRY and CDR2 SYGVKD come from the germline V gene. CDR3 length: 14 residues.

The gene calls are TRBV4-1 and TRBJ2-1; TRBD2 aligns across 11 bases. The trim removed 4 bases at V and 9 bases at J, leaving 11 bases unmatched. Per germline, CDR1 MGHRA and CDR2 YSYEKL. The CDR3 loop spans 16 amino acids. CDR3 sequence reads: CASSPNLAGGAGEQFF. In DNA form, the CDR3 reads TGCGCCAGCAGCCCCAACTTAGCGGGAGGGGCGGGTGAGCAGTTCTTC.

The gene calls are TRBV6-1 and TRBJ1-5, with 8 bases fitting TRBD1. CDR1 is MNHNS, CDR2 SASEGT, per germline. The CDR3 is 16 residues long. V lost 4 bases, J lost 1 base, and 6 bases stayed unmatched. CDR3 nucleotides: TGTGCCAGCAGTGCCTTGACAGGGGTCAGCAATCAGCCCCAGCATTTT. Its protein is CASSALTGVSNQPQHF.

The chain joins TRBV7-2 to TRBJ1-6, with 7 positions matching TRBD1. This CDR3 contains 16 residues. Germline CDR1 SGHTA, CDR2 FQGNSA. V trimming: 4 bases; J trimming: 3 bases; junction bases outside the gene matches: 6. CDR3 protein: CASSSQGTVYNSPLHF. The CDR3, as DNA: TGTGCCAGCAGCTCGCAAGGGACAGTCTATAATTCACCCCTCCACTTT.

The rearrangement links TRBV19 to TRBJ2-7, with D perhaps matching TRBD1 (6 bases). Trimming took 5 bases from V and 7 from J, leaving 18 bases between them. This CDR3 region has 14 residues. The germline V gene encodes CDR1 LNHDA and CDR2 SQIVND (reference sequence). CDR3 bases: TGTGCCAGTAGTCCCGGGACACCCCAGGGGGAGCAGTACTTC. Protein: CASSPGTPQGEQYF.

The chain uses TRBV5-1 and TRBJ2-5, with 9 nucleotides matching TRBD2. In germline, CDR1 is SGHRS, CDR2 YFSETQ. This CDR3 has 16 residues. Trimming removed 0 bases from V and 0 bases from J; junction bases left unmatched: 3. The chain's CDR3 is CASSLGLAGNQETQYF. CDR3 in DNA: TGCGCCAGCAGCTTGGGGCTAGCGGGGAACCAAGAGACCCAGTACTTC.

The chain has TRBV2 and TRBJ2-3, with 9 bases that match TRBD1. CDR1 SNHLY and CDR2 FYNNEI come from the germline V gene. Trimming took 6 bases from V and 3 from J; bases not matched to a gene: 7. This CDR3 has 15 residues. The CDR3 loop is CASSRDREVTDTQYF. Here the CDR3 DNA reads TGTGCCAGCAGCCGGGACAGGGAAGTGACAGATACGCAGTATTTT.

The rearrangement joins TRBV12-5 to TRBJ2-3, with 7 bases that match TRBD1. Unmatched junction bases numbered 6, after V lost 5 bases and J lost 1 base. Per germline, CDR1 LGHNT and CDR2 FRNRAP. The CDR3 is made up of 15 amino acids. CDR3: CASGPQGGGTDTQYF. CDR3 nucleotides: TGTGCTAGTGGTCCCCAAGGGGGCGGCACAGATACGCAGTATTTT.

The rearrangement joins TRBV2 to TRBJ2-6; no clear D gene. The CDR3 length is 13 residues. CDR1 is SNHLY and CDR2 is FYNNEI in the germline V gene. V lost 6 bases and J lost 1, with 4 bases in between. The CDR3 sequence is CASRSSGANVLTF. The CDR3 coding sequence is TGTGCCAGCAGATCGTCTGGGGCCAACGTCCTGACTTTC.

CDR3 nucleotide sequence: TGTGCCACCAGGGAGACAGGGGCACCCGGGGAGCTGTTTTTT. This gives the protein CATRETGAPGELFF. The chain is built from TRBV24-1 and TRBJ2-2, with TRBD1 identical over 8 bases. This CDR3 is 14 amino acids long. Germline assignment: CDR1 KGHDR and CDR2 SFDVKD. The junction had 6 bases not matched to a gene; V was cut back by 7 bases and J by 6 bases.

This chain joins TRBV4-3 and TRBJ2-1; 9 nucleotides align to TRBD2. Trimming at V came to 1 base and at J to 8 bases, leaving 6 bases not matched to a gene. Germline V gives CDR1 LGHNA, CDR2 YSLEER. The CDR3 runs to 15 residues. The CDR3 is CASSQVETSGYEQFF. Written as DNA, the CDR3 is TGCGCCAGCAGCCAAGTCGAGACTAGCGGTTATGAGCAGTTCTTC.

J is TRBJ2-5 and V is TRBV6-6; 13 nucleotides align to TRBD2. Germline V CDR1 and CDR2: MNHNY, SVGAGI (reference sequence). The V segment lost 5 bases and the J segment 2 bases; nucleotides outside the gene matches: 14. This CDR3 has 19 residues. The CDR3 DNA follows: TGTGCCAGCAGTCGAATCGGACTAGCGGGAGTGGGGGCTCAAGAGACCCAGTACTTC. This encodes CASSRIGLAGVGAQETQYF.

The chain combines TRBV27 with TRBJ2-1; 7 bases match TRBD1. Germline-derived CDR1 and CDR2 are MNHEY and SMNVEV (reference sequence). Trimming removed 5 bases from V and 6 bases from J; junction bases left unmatched: 10. This CDR3 comprises 15 residues. The CDR3 nucleotides read TGTGCCAGCAGTGTAAACAGGGGAAAGGGCAATGAGCAGTTCTTC. Translation: CASSVNRGKGNEQFF.

This clone was observed a single time. The genes are TRBV6-5 and TRBJ2-7, with TRBD1 matching over 7 bases. J lost 0 bases, V lost 0 bases, and 5 bases had no gene match. This CDR3 contains 16 residues. The germline CDR1 and CDR2 sequences are MNHEY and SVGAGI. CDR3 protein: CASSYSNRGSSYEQYF. CDR3 in DNA: TGTGCCAGCAGTTACTCGAACAGGGGCAGCTCCTACGAGCAGTACTTC.

The chain is built from TRBV28 and TRBJ1-5; no reliable D call. The CDR3 runs to 15 residues. CDR1 is MDHEN, CDR2 SYDVKM, per germline. Trimming removed 1 base from V and 4 bases from J, with 11 bases in between. The CDR3 nucleotides read TGTGCCAGCAGTTTATTTATCCCGGGGAATCAGCCCCAGCATTTT. It is translated as CASSLFIPGNQPQHF.